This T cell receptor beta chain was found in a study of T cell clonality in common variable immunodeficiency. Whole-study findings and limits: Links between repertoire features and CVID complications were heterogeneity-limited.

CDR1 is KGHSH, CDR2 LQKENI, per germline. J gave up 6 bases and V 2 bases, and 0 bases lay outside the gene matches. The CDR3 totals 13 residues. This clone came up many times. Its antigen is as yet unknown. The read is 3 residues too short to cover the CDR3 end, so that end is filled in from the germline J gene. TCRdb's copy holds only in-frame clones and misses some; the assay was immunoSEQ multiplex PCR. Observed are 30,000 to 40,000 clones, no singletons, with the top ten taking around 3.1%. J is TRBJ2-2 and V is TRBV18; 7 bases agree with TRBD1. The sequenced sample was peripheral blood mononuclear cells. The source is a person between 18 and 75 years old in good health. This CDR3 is CASSPGTAGELFF. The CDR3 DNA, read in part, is TGTGCCAGCTCACCAGGGACAGCCGGGGAG.